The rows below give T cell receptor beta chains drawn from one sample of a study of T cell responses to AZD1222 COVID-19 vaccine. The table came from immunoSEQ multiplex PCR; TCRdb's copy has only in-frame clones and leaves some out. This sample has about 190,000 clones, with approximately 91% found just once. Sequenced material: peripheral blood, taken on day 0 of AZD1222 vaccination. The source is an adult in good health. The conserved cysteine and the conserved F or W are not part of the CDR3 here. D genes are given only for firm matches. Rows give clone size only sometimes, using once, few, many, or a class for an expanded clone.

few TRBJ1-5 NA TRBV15 ATSLGGTTYQPQH
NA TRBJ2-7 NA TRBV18 ASSPEATGTTEQY
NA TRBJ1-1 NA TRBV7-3 ASSLGPGVMNTEAF
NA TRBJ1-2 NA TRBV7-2 ASSRRDPGQTNYGYT
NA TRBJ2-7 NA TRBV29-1 SVGGRGLSYEQY
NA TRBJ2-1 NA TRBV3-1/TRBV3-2 ASSQETPWSSYNEQF
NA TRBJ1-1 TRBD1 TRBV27 ASSPWDRPNTEAF
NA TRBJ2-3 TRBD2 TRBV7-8 ASRPKRRIPGTSKLADTQY
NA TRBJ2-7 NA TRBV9 ASSPHRRGSYEQY
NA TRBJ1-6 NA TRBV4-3 ASSQDRGLTNSPLH
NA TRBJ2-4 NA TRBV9 ASSVGDIQY
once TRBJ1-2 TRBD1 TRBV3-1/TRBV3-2 ASTGQGGWYGYT
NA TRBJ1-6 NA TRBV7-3 ASSLNPGGNSPLH
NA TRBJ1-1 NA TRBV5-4 ASSPDSREAF
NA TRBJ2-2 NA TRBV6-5 ASSPGANTGELF
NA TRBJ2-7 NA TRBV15 ATRYDSSYEQY
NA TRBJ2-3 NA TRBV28 ASGDGGPSTDTQY
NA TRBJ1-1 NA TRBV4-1 ASSQRIKVSNTEAF
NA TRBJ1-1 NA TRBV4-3 ASSQDGTAEAF
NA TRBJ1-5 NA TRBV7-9 ASSLTIETSRGQPQH
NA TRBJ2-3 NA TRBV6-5 ASNYFLDTDTDTQY
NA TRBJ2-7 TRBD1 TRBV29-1 SVGTGGSSYEQY
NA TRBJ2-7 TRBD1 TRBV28 ASSFLARDSLSYEQY
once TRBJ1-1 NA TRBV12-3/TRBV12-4 ASSLGKNTEAF
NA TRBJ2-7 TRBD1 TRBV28 ASSLGRGIEQY
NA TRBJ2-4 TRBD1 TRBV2 ASSPQGAGKNIQY
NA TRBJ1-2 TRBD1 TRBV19 ASSTELTGVNGYT
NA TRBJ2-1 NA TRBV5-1 ASSLVGYNEQF
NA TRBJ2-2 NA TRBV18 ASSRTGELF
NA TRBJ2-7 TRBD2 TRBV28 ASSLLAGGYEQY
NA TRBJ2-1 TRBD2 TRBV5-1 ASSVGLAGGYNEQF
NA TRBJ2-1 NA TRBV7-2 ASRGASALNEQF
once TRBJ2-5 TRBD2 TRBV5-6 ASSLFVGLAETQY
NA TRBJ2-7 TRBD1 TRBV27 ASSRGPGQGVYEQY
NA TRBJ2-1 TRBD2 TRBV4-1 ASSQESGGDYNEQF
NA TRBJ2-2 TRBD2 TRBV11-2 ASRPLARNTGELF
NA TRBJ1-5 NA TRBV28 ASSFRVSLNQPQH
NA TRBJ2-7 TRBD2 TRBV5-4 ASSLVLAGADEQY
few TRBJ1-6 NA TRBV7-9 ASSLDGDGSPLH
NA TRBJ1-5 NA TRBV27 ASSPYRNSNQPQH
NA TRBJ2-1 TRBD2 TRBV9 ASSQSGGSYNEQF
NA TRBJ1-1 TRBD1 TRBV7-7 ASSLAFLQGGNTEAF
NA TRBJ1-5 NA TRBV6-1 ASSEREYSNQPQH
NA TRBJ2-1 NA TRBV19 ASSMSFTYNEQF
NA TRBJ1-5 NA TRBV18 ASSPLGGVSNQPQH
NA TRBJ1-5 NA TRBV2 ASTPDRLDQPQH